This T cell receptor (beta chain) is from a study of blood T cell repertoires in COVID-19. The CDR3 covers 13 residues. Unmatched junction bases numbered 5, after V lost 5 bases and J lost 4 bases. TCRdb's table, derived via immunoSEQ multiplex PCR, lists solely in-frame clones and lacks some. This sample has some 120,000 clones, with around 83% found just once. The TCR originated in a man older than 75 with active or convalescent COVID-19. The V call is TRBV12-3 or TRBV12-4, the J call TRBJ2-7; TRBD1 matches at 7 bases. Sequenced: peripheral blood. The CDR3 region is CASSPRQGYEQYF. DNA for the CDR3: TGTGCCAGCAGTCCCCGACAGGGTTACGAGCAGTACTTC.